This T cell receptor beta chain was documented in a study of T cells after posttransplantation cyclophosphamide. The assay was immunoSEQ multiplex PCR, and TCRdb's table has in-frame clones only and misses some. The sample gives roughly 30,000 clones, roughly 90% of which show up once; 14% to 15% is in the top ten. Germline V gene lookup returns CDR1 MNHNY and CDR2 SVGAGI (reference sequence). This CDR3 is 14 amino acids long. V shed 0 bases and J shed 6 bases, with 11 bases lying between them. The sample was PBMCs. The chain combines TRBV6-6 with TRBJ1-2; D gene uncertain. The TCR was taken from a woman in her thirties or forties with a blood cancer, CMV-positive, and with a related stem cell donor. The CDR3 sequence: CASSYSRQSNGYTF. The CDR3 DNA sequence: TGTGCCAGCAGTTACTCGAGGCAATCAAATGGCTACACCTTC.